A selection of T cell receptor beta chains follows, all from one sample in a study of T cells after yellow fever vaccination. Via MiXCR, TCRdb re-called the 5' RACE reads, giving one row per CDR3 protein. Of a few hundred thousand distinct CDR3 sequences in the sample, roughly 7% were seen once. Sequencing used PBMCs, obtained about 41 days after the first yellow fever vaccination. Receptors were obtained from a man aged 18 to 35 who received the YFV17D yellow fever vaccine. Each CDR3 is given with its conserved first and last residue. Fields, in order: J gene, clone size, V gene, D gene, CDR3 protein, CDR3 DNA. A D gene is named only where the DNA matches it firmly. The listing skips clone size in some rows; elsewhere it reads once, few, many or a size class.

TRBJ2-1	few	TRBV28	.	CASSQSRAYSYNEQFF	TGTGCCAGCAGTCAGTCCAGGGCGTACTCCTACAATGAGCAGTTCTTC
TRBJ2-7	.	TRBV7-2	.	CASSPGRGAYEQYF	TGTGCCAGCAGCCCCGGACGGGGTGCCTACGAGCAGTACTTC
TRBJ1-1	.	TRBV11-2	.	CASSLEVWTTEAFF	TGTGCCAGCAGCTTAGAAGTGTGGACCACTGAAGCTTTCTTT
TRBJ2-1	few	TRBV14	.	CASPRGDEQFF	TGTGCCAGCCCCCGGGGTGATGAGCAGTTCTTC
TRBJ2-1	many	TRBV5-1	.	CASSLGVYNEQFF	TGCGCCAGCAGCTTGGGAGTCTACAATGAGCAGTTCTTC
TRBJ2-3	few	TRBV5-1	TRBD2	CASSLLTSGGPTDTQYF	TGCGCCAGCAGCCTGTTGACTAGCGGGGGACCCACAGATACGCAGTATTTT
TRBJ2-3	few	TRBV5-6	TRBD2	CASSFPGTSGSTDTQYF	TGTGCCAGCAGCTTTCCGGGGACTAGCGGAAGCACAGATACGCAGTATTTT
TRBJ1-6	.	TRBV14	.	CASSQGPDRSSYNSPLHF	TGTGCCAGCAGCCAGGGCCCGGATCGGAGCTCCTATAATTCACCCCTCCACTTT
TRBJ2-1	few	TRBV19	.	CASMDNEQFF	TGTGCCAGTATGGACAATGAGCAGTTCTTC
TRBJ1-2	few	TRBV7-9	TRBD1	CASSLAGGGRNYGYTF	TGTGCCAGCAGCTTGGCAGGGGGCGGAAGAAACTATGGCTACACCTTC
TRBJ2-1	.	TRBV7-2	TRBD1	CASSFTDRVNEQFF	TGTGCCAGCAGCTTTACAGACAGGGTCAATGAGCAGTTCTTC
TRBJ2-3	.	TRBV27	.	CASSLASRSSDTQYF	TGTGCCAGCAGTTTAGCTAGCAGAAGTTCAGATACGCAGTATTTT
TRBJ2-5	.	TRBV24-1	TRBD2	CATSADRTSGGSETQYF	TGTGCCACCAGCGCAGACCGGACTAGCGGGGGCTCGGAGACCCAGTACTTC
TRBJ2-1	few	TRBV5-4	TRBD1	CASSLDRGSREQFF	TGTGCCAGCAGCCTGGACAGGGGAAGTCGTGAGCAGTTCTTC
TRBJ2-7	.	TRBV7-2	TRBD1	CASSWRTGDYEQYF	TGTGCCAGCAGCTGGAGGACAGGGGACTACGAGCAGTACTTC
TRBJ2-1	.	TRBV20-1	.	CSAQKGGGRYEQFF	TGCAGTGCCCAAAAGGGGGGGGGCCGATATGAGCAGTTCTTC
TRBJ2-1	many	TRBV28	TRBD1	CASSLPGQGNNEQFF	TGTGCCAGCAGCCTTCCGGGACAGGGGAACAATGAGCAGTTCTTC
TRBJ1-5	many	TRBV29-1	.	CSVLPGGANQPQHF	TGCAGCGTTCTGCCGGGGGGCGCGAATCAGCCCCAGCATTTT
TRBJ2-2	few	TRBV6-5	TRBD2	CASSYYTSGGANGELFF	TGTGCCAGCAGTTACTATACTAGCGGGGGGGCGAACGGGGAGCTGTTTTTT
TRBJ1-1	few	TRBV12-3/TRBV12-4	.	CASRQNTEAFF	TGTGCCAGCCGACAGAACACTGAAGCTTTCTTT
TRBJ2-1	few	TRBV7-9	TRBD2	CASSFFPSGGAREQFF	TGTGCCAGCAGCTTCTTCCCCAGCGGGGGGGCCCGGGAGCAGTTCTTC
TRBJ1-3	few	TRBV20-1	TRBD1	CSARMSGTEFYSGNTIYF	TGCAGTGCTAGAATGTCCGGGACAGAATTTTACTCTGGAAACACCATATATTTT
TRBJ1-2	few	TRBV21-1	.	CATREPRVYGYTF	TGTGCCACTAGGGAGCCGAGGGTGTATGGCTACACCTTC
TRBJ2-5	many	TRBV4-3	TRBD2	CASSQGYSGGKETQYF	TGCGCCAGCAGCCAAGGATATAGCGGGGGGAAAGAGACCCAGTACTTC